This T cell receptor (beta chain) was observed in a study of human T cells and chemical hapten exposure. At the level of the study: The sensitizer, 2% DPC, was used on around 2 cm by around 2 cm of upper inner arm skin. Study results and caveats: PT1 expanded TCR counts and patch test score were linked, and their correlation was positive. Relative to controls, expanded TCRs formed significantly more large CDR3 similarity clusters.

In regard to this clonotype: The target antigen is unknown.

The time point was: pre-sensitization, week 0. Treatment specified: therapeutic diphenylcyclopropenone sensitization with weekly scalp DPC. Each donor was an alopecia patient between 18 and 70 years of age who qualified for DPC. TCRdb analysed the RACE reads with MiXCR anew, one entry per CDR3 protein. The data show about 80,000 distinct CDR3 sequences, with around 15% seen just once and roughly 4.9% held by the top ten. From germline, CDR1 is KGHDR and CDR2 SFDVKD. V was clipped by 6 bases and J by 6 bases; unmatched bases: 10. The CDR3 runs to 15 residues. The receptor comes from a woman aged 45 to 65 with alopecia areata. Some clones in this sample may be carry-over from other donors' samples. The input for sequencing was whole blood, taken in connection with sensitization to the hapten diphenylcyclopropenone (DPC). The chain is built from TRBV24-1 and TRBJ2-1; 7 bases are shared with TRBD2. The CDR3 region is CATSLGGGSLNEQFF. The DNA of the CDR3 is TGTGCCACCAGTCTTGGGGGAGGGTCCCTCAATGAGCAGTTCTTC.